Sequencing of this TCR beta chain was carried out in a study of cytomegalovirus exposure and HLA in healthy donors. Notes on the study in general: The authors later linked a missense DCLRE1C variant to TCR beta V- and J-gene trimming. Most likely, a cluster of highly shared sequence variants arose as a sequencing artifact.

V dropped 6 bases and J dropped 7; count of bases not matched to a gene: 16. This CDR3 contains 15 residues. Germline V gives CDR1 SQVTM, CDR2 ANQGSEA. PCR was performed using 60 Vbeta and 13 Jbeta primers. Produced via immunoSEQ multiplex PCR; TCRdb's table is partial and in-frame only. The data hold around 130,000 clones, with around 72% observed a single time. About this clone itself: The target antigen is unknown.

This receptor was taken from a human donor in good health. Sequenced input: PBMCs. The rearrangement joins TRBV29-1 to TRBJ1-1; 8 bases are a match to TRBD1. The CDR3 nucleotides read TGCAGCGTGCCCGTTTATAGGGGCAGGGGGCATGAAGCTTTCTTT. It encodes CSVPVYRGRGHEAFF.